This T cell receptor (beta chain) was identified in a study of T cell responses to AZD1222 COVID-19 vaccine. Trimming removed 8 bases from V and 4 bases from J; junction bases left unmatched: 6. This CDR3 has 13 residues. Libraries were prepared by immunoSEQ multiplex PCR; TCRdb keeps only in-frame clonotypes and omits some of them. This sample carries 130,000 to 150,000 clones, around 91% of them seen once, and the ten largest clones take less than 5.5%. The sequencing here drew on peripheral blood, taken on day 0 of AZD1222 vaccination. This chain uses TRBV12-3 or TRBV12-4 with TRBJ2-7; 9 bases fit TRBD1. The sequence derives from an adult in good health. The CDR3 DNA is TGTGCCAGCCTTGGACAGGGGACTTACGAGCAGTACTTC. The encoded protein is CASLGQGTYEQYF.